A selection of T cell receptor beta chains follows, all from one sample in a study of Graves' ophthalmopathy and Graves' hyperthyroidism. In TCRdb, the multiplex PCR reads were re-called with MiXCR into one record per CDR3 protein. The data show 450,000 to 600,000 distinct CDR3 sequences, roughly 40% seen once. Material: peripheral blood or thyroid tissue (not recorded which). The receptor set was obtained from an adult man with Graves' hyperthyroidism. Each CDR3 is given with its conserved first and last residue. The D gene is left open where the match is weak. Some rows mark clone size as missing; the rest say once, few, many or name a class of expanded clone.

V gene: TRBV24-1
J gene: TRBJ2-5
clone size: -
D gene: TRBD2
CDR3 DNA: TGTGCCACCAGTGCTAGCGGGGCTAAAGAGACCCAGTACTTC
CDR3 protein: CATSASGAKETQYF

V gene: TRBV29-1
J gene: TRBJ2-1
clone size: once
D gene: TRBD2
CDR3 DNA: TGCAGCGCCCGGGGCGGGAGGACCTACAATGAGCAGTTCTTC
CDR3 protein: CSARGGRTYNEQFF

V gene: TRBV29-1
J gene: TRBJ1-2
clone size: many
D gene: -
CDR3 DNA: TGCAGCGTTGGGGGGGTCCCTAACTATGGCTACACCTTC
CDR3 protein: CSVGGVPNYGYTF

V gene: TRBV18
J gene: TRBJ1-5
clone size: -
D gene: -
CDR3 DNA: TGTGCCAGCTCACCTTTGACAGGCAATCAGCCCCAGCATTTT
CDR3 protein: CASSPLTGNQPQHF

V gene: TRBV19
J gene: TRBJ1-2
clone size: many
D gene: -
CDR3 DNA: TGTGCCAGTAGTCACGCCCGGACGTCTGCCTATGGCTACACCTTC
CDR3 protein: CASSHARTSAYGYTF

V gene: TRBV12-3/TRBV12-4
J gene: TRBJ1-2
clone size: -
D gene: TRBD1
CDR3 DNA: TGTGCCAGCAGTTTAGAAACTACCGGGACAGGGGGCTGGGGCTACACCTTC
CDR3 protein: CASSLETTGTGGWGYTF

V gene: TRBV10-2
J gene: TRBJ1-1
clone size: many
D gene: -
CDR3 DNA: TGCGCCAGCAGGACAGGTTCTAACACTGAAGCTTTCTTT
CDR3 protein: CASRTGSNTEAFF

V gene: TRBV20-1
J gene: TRBJ1-2
clone size: -
D gene: TRBD1
CDR3 DNA: TGCAGTGCTAGCGACGGGACAGGGTTTGGCTATGGCTACACCTTC
CDR3 protein: CSASDGTGFGYGYTF

V gene: TRBV13
J gene: TRBJ1-1
clone size: few
D gene: -
CDR3 DNA: TGTGCCAGCAGCCGTCTATTAGGCTCGGGAACTGAAGCTTTCTTT
CDR3 protein: CASSRLLGSGTEAFF

V gene: TRBV6-5
J gene: TRBJ2-5
clone size: many
D gene: -
CDR3 DNA: TGTGCCAGCAGTCAGCCCAACCAGGGGATAGAGACCCAGTACTTC
CDR3 protein: CASSQPNQGIETQYF

V gene: TRBV9
J gene: TRBJ2-5
clone size: many
D gene: -
CDR3 DNA: TGTGCCAGCAGCGTAGACTCTAAAGAGACCCAGTACTTC
CDR3 protein: CASSVDSKETQYF

V gene: TRBV7-9
J gene: TRBJ2-3
clone size: -
D gene: TRBD1
CDR3 DNA: TGTGCCAGCAGCTTCCGGGACAGGCGAAGCACAGATACGCAGTATTTT
CDR3 protein: CASSFRDRRSTDTQYF

V gene: TRBV29-1
J gene: TRBJ1-2
clone size: -
D gene: -
CDR3 DNA: TGCAGCGAAGAGGACGGGGCAAATGGCTACACCTTC
CDR3 protein: CSEEDGANGYTF

V gene: TRBV19
J gene: TRBJ2-2
clone size: many
D gene: -
CDR3 DNA: TGTGCCAGTAGTATAGTGGCACAGTACACCGGGGAGCTGTTTTTT
CDR3 protein: CASSIVAQYTGELFF

V gene: TRBV29-1
J gene: TRBJ1-4
clone size: -
D gene: TRBD1
CDR3 DNA: TGCAGCGTTGAACCGACAGGGCGTGAAAAACTGTTTTTT
CDR3 protein: CSVEPTGREKLFF

V gene: TRBV11-2
J gene: TRBJ2-7
clone size: -
D gene: -
CDR3 DNA: TGTGCCAGCAGCTTAAAGGGACTTTTCTACGAGCAGTACTTC
CDR3 protein: CASSLKGLFYEQYF

V gene: TRBV5-6
J gene: TRBJ1-6
clone size: -
D gene: -
CDR3 DNA: TGTGCCAGCAGCTTGGTGGTTGTTGGGGGGCTCGACTCACCCCTCCACTTT
CDR3 protein: CASSLVVVGGLDSPLHF

V gene: TRBV9
J gene: TRBJ2-7
clone size: once
D gene: -
CDR3 DNA: TGTGCCAGCAGCCCTAGTCAGTCCTACGAGCAGTACTTC
CDR3 protein: CASSPSQSYEQYF

V gene: TRBV13
J gene: TRBJ1-1
clone size: many
D gene: -
CDR3 DNA: TGTGCCAGCAGCTTGGCGGGGGGGCTGAACACTGAAGCTTTCTTT
CDR3 protein: CASSLAGGLNTEAFF

V gene: TRBV5-1
J gene: TRBJ2-5
clone size: -
D gene: TRBD2
CDR3 DNA: TGCGCCAGCAGCTGGGGGGGACTAGCGGGAGTTGAAGGGACCCAGTACTTC
CDR3 protein: CASSWGGLAGVEGTQYF

V gene: TRBV28
J gene: TRBJ1-5
clone size: many
D gene: -
CDR3 DNA: TGTGCCAGCAGTTTGCCCCGGGATCAGCCCCAGCATTTT
CDR3 protein: CASSLPRDQPQHF

V gene: TRBV20-1
J gene: TRBJ2-5
clone size: many
D gene: -
CDR3 DNA: TGCAGTGCTAGGGCTAGGGACTTTAGGGGAGAGACCCAGTACTTC
CDR3 protein: CSARARDFRGETQYF

V gene: TRBV7-6
J gene: TRBJ1-6
clone size: once
D gene: -
CDR3 DNA: TGTGCCAGCAGCTCCCCAGGCGGGATTAATTCACCCCTCCACTTT
CDR3 protein: CASSSPGGINSPLHF

V gene: TRBV20-1
J gene: TRBJ2-5
clone size: -
D gene: TRBD2
CDR3 DNA: TGCAGTGCTAGAGATCCGACTAGCGGGAAAGAGACCCAGTACTTC
CDR3 protein: CSARDPTSGKETQYF

V gene: TRBV15
J gene: TRBJ2-7
clone size: many
D gene: TRBD1
CDR3 DNA: TGTGCCACCAGCAGAGACAGGGGGCCGCGGGAGCAGTACTTC
CDR3 protein: CATSRDRGPREQYF

V gene: TRBV24-1
J gene: TRBJ1-1
clone size: -
D gene: TRBD1
CDR3 DNA: TGTGCCACCAGTGACAATGACAGGGGAACTGCTGAAGCTTTCTTT
CDR3 protein: CATSDNDRGTAEAFF

V gene: TRBV7-2
J gene: TRBJ1-2
clone size: -
D gene: TRBD1
CDR3 DNA: TGTGCCAGCAGCTTACAGGGACAGGGCCAATCCCTCTCTCATGGCTACACCTTC
CDR3 protein: CASSLQGQGQSLSHGYTF

V gene: TRBV28
J gene: TRBJ2-7
clone size: -
D gene: -
CDR3 DNA: TGTGCCAGCAGCCCCTCAGGGTCCCACGAGCAGTACTTC
CDR3 protein: CASSPSGSHEQYF

V gene: TRBV7-2
J gene: TRBJ1-4
clone size: many
D gene: -
CDR3 DNA: TGTGCCAGCAGCGCCTACAGGGTTGGGGAAAAACTGTTTTTT
CDR3 protein: CASSAYRVGEKLFF

V gene: TRBV11-2
J gene: TRBJ2-7
clone size: many
D gene: -
CDR3 DNA: TGTGCCAGCAGCGCCGGGGCCGTCTCCTACGAGCAGTACTTC
CDR3 protein: CASSAGAVSYEQYF

V gene: TRBV7-2
J gene: TRBJ2-3
clone size: many
D gene: -
CDR3 DNA: TGTGCCAGCAGCTTAAGAGCAGATACGCAGTATTTT
CDR3 protein: CASSLRADTQYF

V gene: TRBV7-9
J gene: TRBJ2-5
clone size: many
D gene: -
CDR3 DNA: TGTGCCAGCAGCTTAGGTGCGCTGCAAGAGACCCAGTACTTC
CDR3 protein: CASSLGALQETQYF

V gene: TRBV2
J gene: TRBJ2-3
clone size: -
D gene: -
CDR3 DNA: TGTGCCAGCAGTGAAGCCACTACTACCTACACAGATACGCAGTATTTT
CDR3 protein: CASSEATTTYTDTQYF

V gene: TRBV6-4
J gene: TRBJ2-7
clone size: many
D gene: TRBD1
CDR3 DNA: TGTGCCAGCAGTGAAAGGATAGGGGGCATGTACGAGCAGTACTTC
CDR3 protein: CASSERIGGMYEQYF

V gene: TRBV2
J gene: TRBJ1-4
clone size: -
D gene: -
CDR3 DNA: TGTGCCAGCGGGTCGGGGGTTAATGAAAAACTGTTTTTT
CDR3 protein: CASGSGVNEKLFF

V gene: TRBV6-6
J gene: TRBJ1-3
clone size: -
D gene: -
CDR3 DNA: TGTGCCAGCAGGCCTCCCTTACAGGGCTCTGGAAACACCATATATTTT
CDR3 protein: CASRPPLQGSGNTIYF

V gene: TRBV29-1
J gene: TRBJ1-4
clone size: many
D gene: TRBD1
CDR3 DNA: TGCAGCGTTGATCAGGGGGGTACTAATGAAAAACTGTTTTTT
CDR3 protein: CSVDQGGTNEKLFF

V gene: TRBV2
J gene: TRBJ2-2
clone size: many
D gene: -
CDR3 DNA: TGTGCCAGCAGTGCGGGGTGGGGGACCGGGGAGCTGTTTTTT
CDR3 protein: CASSAGWGTGELFF

V gene: TRBV20-1
J gene: TRBJ2-7
clone size: -
D gene: -
CDR3 DNA: TGCAGTGCCGACAGGAGGGACCACGAGCAGTACTTC
CDR3 protein: CSADRRDHEQYF

V gene: TRBV6-1
J gene: TRBJ1-5
clone size: -
D gene: -
CDR3 DNA: TGTGCCAGCAGTGAAGATCCCGGCCCCAATCAGCCCCAGCATTTT
CDR3 protein: CASSEDPGPNQPQHF

V gene: TRBV5-4
J gene: TRBJ2-7
clone size: -
D gene: -
CDR3 DNA: TGTGCCAGCAGAGACTTGAGCTCCTACGAGCAGTACTTC
CDR3 protein: CASRDLSSYEQYF

V gene: TRBV2
J gene: TRBJ1-2
clone size: many
D gene: -
CDR3 DNA: TGTGCCAGCAGTCCCCCCGAGGGTCGCTATGGCTACACCTTC
CDR3 protein: CASSPPEGRYGYTF

V gene: TRBV27
J gene: TRBJ1-5
clone size: many
D gene: -
CDR3 DNA: TGTGCCAGCAGTTCCCGGGTTTTAAATCAGCCCCAGCATTTT
CDR3 protein: CASSSRVLNQPQHF

V gene: TRBV9
J gene: TRBJ1-2
clone size: many
D gene: -
CDR3 DNA: TGTGCCAGCAGCGAAGAATCGGTGGGCAACTATGGCTACACCTTC
CDR3 protein: CASSEESVGNYGYTF

V gene: TRBV24-1
J gene: TRBJ2-3
clone size: -
D gene: TRBD1
CDR3 DNA: TGTGCCACCAGTGATCCCAGGACAGGCTCGGGCACAGATACGCAGTATTTT
CDR3 protein: CATSDPRTGSGTDTQYF

V gene: TRBV7-9
J gene: TRBJ1-2
clone size: many
D gene: -
CDR3 DNA: TGTGCCAGCAGCTTAGAGATAAGACAGAACTATGGCTACACCTTC
CDR3 protein: CASSLEIRQNYGYTF

V gene: TRBV7-9
J gene: TRBJ1-1
clone size: -
D gene: -
CDR3 DNA: TGTGCCAGCAGCTTTGGACCGGGTAAAACTTTCTTT
CDR3 protein: CASSFGPGKTFF

V gene: TRBV5-4
J gene: TRBJ1-6
clone size: -
D gene: -
CDR3 DNA: TGTGCCAGCAGCTTGGAGGCAGGGACGGACGGTTCACCCCTCCACTTT
CDR3 protein: CASSLEAGTDGSPLHF

V gene: TRBV2
J gene: TRBJ2-1
clone size: few
D gene: TRBD1
CDR3 DNA: TGTGCCAGCAGAAGACAGGGGGCAGACGCCTACAATGAGCAGTTCTTC
CDR3 protein: CASRRQGADAYNEQFF

V gene: TRBV10-3
J gene: TRBJ1-2
clone size: -
D gene: -
CDR3 DNA: TGTGCCATCAGTGAGTCGAGGGACGGAACGTATGGCTACACCTTC
CDR3 protein: CAISESRDGTYGYTF

V gene: TRBV5-1
J gene: TRBJ1-2
clone size: -
D gene: TRBD1
CDR3 DNA: TGCGCCAGCAGCTTGGGGACAGGCCTGCGGGACTATGGCTACACCTTC
CDR3 protein: CASSLGTGLRDYGYTF

V gene: TRBV10-3
J gene: TRBJ1-2
clone size: many
D gene: -
CDR3 DNA: TGTGCCATCCCGTCCGAGGTTCACTATGGCTACACCTTC
CDR3 protein: CAIPSEVHYGYTF

V gene: TRBV7-3
J gene: TRBJ2-5
clone size: once
D gene: -
CDR3 DNA: TGTGCCAGCAGCGCCAACCCGGGGGAGGCCCGGTACTTC
CDR3 protein: CASSANPGEARYF

V gene: TRBV11-2
J gene: TRBJ2-6
clone size: -
D gene: TRBD1
CDR3 DNA: TGTGCCAGCAGCTTATTCCGACAGGGTTCTGGGGCCAACGTCCTGACTTTC
CDR3 protein: CASSLFRQGSGANVLTF

V gene: TRBV19
J gene: TRBJ1-2
clone size: many
D gene: -
CDR3 DNA: TGTGCCAGTAGTATACTTCGGTTTAACTATGGCTACACCTTC
CDR3 protein: CASSILRFNYGYTF